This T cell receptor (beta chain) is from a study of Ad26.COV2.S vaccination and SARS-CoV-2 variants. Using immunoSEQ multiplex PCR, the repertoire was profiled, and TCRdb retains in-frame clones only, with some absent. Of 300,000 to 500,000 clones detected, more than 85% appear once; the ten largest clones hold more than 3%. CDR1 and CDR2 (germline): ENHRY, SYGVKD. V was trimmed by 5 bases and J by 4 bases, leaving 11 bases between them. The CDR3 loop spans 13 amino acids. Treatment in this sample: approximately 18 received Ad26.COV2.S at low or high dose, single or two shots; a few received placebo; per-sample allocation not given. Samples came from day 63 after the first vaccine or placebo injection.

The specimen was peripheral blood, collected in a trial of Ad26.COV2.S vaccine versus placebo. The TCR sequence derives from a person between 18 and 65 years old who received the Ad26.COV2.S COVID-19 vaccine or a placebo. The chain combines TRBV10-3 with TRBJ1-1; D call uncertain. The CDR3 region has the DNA TGTGCCATCAGTCACAGTAGGACCACTGAAGCTTTCTTT. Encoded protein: CAISHSRTTEAFF.